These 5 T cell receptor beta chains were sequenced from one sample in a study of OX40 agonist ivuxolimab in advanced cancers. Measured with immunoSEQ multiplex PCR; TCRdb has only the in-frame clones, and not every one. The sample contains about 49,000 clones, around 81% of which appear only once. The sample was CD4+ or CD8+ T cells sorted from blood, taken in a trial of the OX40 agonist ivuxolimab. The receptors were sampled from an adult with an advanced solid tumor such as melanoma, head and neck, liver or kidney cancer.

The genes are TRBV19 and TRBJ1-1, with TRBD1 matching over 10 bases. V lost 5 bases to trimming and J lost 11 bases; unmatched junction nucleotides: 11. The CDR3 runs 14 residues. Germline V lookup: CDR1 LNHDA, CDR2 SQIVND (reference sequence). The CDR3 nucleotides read TGTGCCAGTAGTGTCTCCGGGACAGGGGATTCGGCTTTCTTT. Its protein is CASSVSGTGDSAFF.

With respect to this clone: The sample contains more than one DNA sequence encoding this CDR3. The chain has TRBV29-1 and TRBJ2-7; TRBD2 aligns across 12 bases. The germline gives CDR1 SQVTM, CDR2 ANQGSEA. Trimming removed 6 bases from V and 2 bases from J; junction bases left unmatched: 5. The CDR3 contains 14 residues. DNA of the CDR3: TGCAGCGTGGAACTAGCGGGAGGCACCTACGAGCAGTACTTC. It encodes CSVELAGGTYEQYF.

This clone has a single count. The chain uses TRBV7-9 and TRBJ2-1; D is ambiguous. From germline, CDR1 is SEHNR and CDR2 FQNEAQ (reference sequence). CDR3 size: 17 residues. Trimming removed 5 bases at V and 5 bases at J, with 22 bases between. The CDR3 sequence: CASSLPVGFSSDNEQFF. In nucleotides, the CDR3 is TGTGCCAGCAGCCTACCCGTTGGTTTCTCATCGGACAATGAGCAGTTCTTC.

The CDR3 region has the DNA TGTGCCAGCAGGCCCGGGACAGGAGGTTCACCCCTCCACTTT. Its protein is CASRPGTGGSPLHF. This chain uses TRBV6-6 with TRBJ1-6, with 8 bases lining up with TRBD1. The germline CDR1 and CDR2 sequences are MNHNY and SVGAGI (reference sequence). This CDR3 is 14 amino acids long. J was trimmed by 9 bases and V by 6 bases; bases with no gene match: 7.

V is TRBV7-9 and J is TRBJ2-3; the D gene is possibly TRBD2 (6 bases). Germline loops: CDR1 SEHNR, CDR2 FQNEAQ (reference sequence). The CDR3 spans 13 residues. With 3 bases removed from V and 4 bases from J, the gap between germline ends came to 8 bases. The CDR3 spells CASSLWEADTQYF. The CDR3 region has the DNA TGTGCCAGCAGCTTGTGGGAGGCAGATACGCAGTATTTT.